A selection of T cell receptor beta chains follows, all from one sample in a study of Graves' ophthalmopathy and Graves' hyperthyroidism. MiXCR was run by TCRdb on the multiplex PCR reads, yielding one entry per CDR3 protein. The repertoire has hundreds of thousands of distinct CDR3 sequences, roughly 21% of them found once; the top ten carry approximately 3%. The sequencing sample was made of peripheral blood. The source of these receptors is a woman aged 18-35 years with stable Graves' hyperthyroidism. Both conserved end residues are part of each CDR3. D genes are given only for firm matches. Not every row has a clone size; where given, it reads once, few, many or a size class.

TRBJ2-5,TRBD2,many,TRBV5-8,CASSSSGSIAQTQYF,TGTGCCAGCAGCTCGAGCGGGAGCATCGCGCAGACCCAGTACTTC
TRBJ2-7,TRBD2,many,TRBV20-1,CSARGLGLAGVQQYF,TGCAGTGCTAGAGGCCTGGGGCTAGCGGGAGTCCAGCAGTACTTC
TRBJ2-5,.,many,TRBV12-3/TRBV12-4,CASRSRGYQETQYF,TGTGCCAGCAGGTCAAGGGGGTACCAAGAGACCCAGTACTTC
TRBJ2-7,TRBD1,many,TRBV20-1,CSARRDRGLYEQYF,TGCAGTGCTAGGCGGGACAGGGGTCTCTACGAGCAGTACTTC
TRBJ1-3,.,many,TRBV13,CASSSLSEGDTIYF,TGTGCCAGCAGCTCCCTGAGTGAAGGAGACACCATATATTTT
TRBJ1-2,TRBD1,few,TRBV5-8,CASSLDRGTWTF,TGTGCCAGCAGCTTAGACAGGGGTACATGGACCTTC
TRBJ2-3,TRBD2,many,TRBV2,CASSERRERPGLAGITDTQYF,TGTGCCAGCAGTGAAAGGCGGGAAAGACCGGGACTAGCGGGGATCACAGATACGCAGTATTTT
TRBJ2-5,TRBD2,many,TRBV19,CASSGSGLAGALQETQYF,TGTGCCAGTAGTGGCTCGGGACTAGCGGGAGCTCTGCAAGAGACCCAGTACTTC
TRBJ1-2,.,.,TRBV25-1,CASSVFEQTYGYTF,TGTGCCAGCAGTGTTTTTGAACAGACTTATGGCTACACCTTC
TRBJ2-7,.,many,TRBV20-1,CSARVSGRYEQYF,TGCAGTGCTAGAGTATCAGGGAGGTACGAGCAGTACTTC
TRBJ1-1,.,.,TRBV29-1,CSVEDLAGRHTEAFF,TGCAGCGTTGAAGATTTGGCAGGGCGGCACACTGAAGCTTTCTTT
TRBJ2-7,.,many,TRBV6-5,CASSYSTGTFYEQYF,TGTGCCAGCAGTTACTCGACGGGGACTTTCTACGAGCAGTACTTC
TRBJ1-1,.,many,TRBV11-2,CASSLEGRNTEAFF,TGTGCCAGCAGCTTAGAGGGAAGGAACACTGAAGCTTTCTTT
TRBJ2-4,.,many,TRBV11-2,CASSLYSRSKNIQYF,TGTGCCAGCAGCTTATACTCTAGGTCCAAAAACATTCAGTACTTC
TRBJ2-7,TRBD1,many,TRBV7-8,CASSSAGGSDEQYF,TGTGCCAGCAGCTCGGCAGGGGGCTCGGACGAGCAGTACTTC
TRBJ1-2,.,many,TRBV24-1,CATSDYTGVGSYTF,TGTGCCACCAGTGATTATACAGGAGTGGGAAGCTACACCTTC
TRBJ1-2,.,many,TRBV3-1,CASSQAGDRLDGYTF,TGTGCCAGCAGCCAAGCAGGTGACAGGTTGGATGGCTACACCTTC
TRBJ1-2,.,few,TRBV6-1,CASTQSYGYTF,TGTGCCAGCACTCAGAGCTATGGCTACACCTTC